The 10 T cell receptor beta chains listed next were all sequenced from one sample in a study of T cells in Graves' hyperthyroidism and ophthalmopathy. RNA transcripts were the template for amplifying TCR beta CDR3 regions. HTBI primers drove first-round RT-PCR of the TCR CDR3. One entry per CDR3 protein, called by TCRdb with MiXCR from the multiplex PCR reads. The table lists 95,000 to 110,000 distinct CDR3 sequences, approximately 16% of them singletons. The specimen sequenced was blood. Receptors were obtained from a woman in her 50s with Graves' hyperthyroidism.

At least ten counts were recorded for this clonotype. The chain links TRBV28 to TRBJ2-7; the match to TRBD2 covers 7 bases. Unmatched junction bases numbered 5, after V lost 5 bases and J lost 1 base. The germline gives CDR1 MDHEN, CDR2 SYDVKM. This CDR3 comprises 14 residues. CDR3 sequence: CASSDPGGSYEQYV. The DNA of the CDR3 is TGTGCCAGCAGTGACCCCGGGGGGTCCTACGAGCAGTACGTC.

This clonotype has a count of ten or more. CDR3 in DNA: TGTGCCTTTAACAGAGGCATGAACACTGAAGCTTTCTTT. It is translated as CAFNRGMNTEAFF. The J gene is TRBJ1-1, the V gene TRBV30; D uncertain. Germline CDR1 is GTSNPN and CDR2 is SVGIG (reference sequence). The CDR3 runs 13 residues. Deletions cut 7 bases from V and 0 bases from J, with 12 bases between.

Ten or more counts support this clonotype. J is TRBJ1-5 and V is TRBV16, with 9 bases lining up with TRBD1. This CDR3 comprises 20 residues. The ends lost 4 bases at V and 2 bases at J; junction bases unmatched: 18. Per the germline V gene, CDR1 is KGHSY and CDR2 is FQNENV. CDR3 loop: CASSPPYWGQGTLRNQPQHF. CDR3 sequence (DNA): TGTGCCAGCAGCCCACCCTATTGGGGACAGGGCACTCTTCGCAATCAGCCCCAGCATTTT.

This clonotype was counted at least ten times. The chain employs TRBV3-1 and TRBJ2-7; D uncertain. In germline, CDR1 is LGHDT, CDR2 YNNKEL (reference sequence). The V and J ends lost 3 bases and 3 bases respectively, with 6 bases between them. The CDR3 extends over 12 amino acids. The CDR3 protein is CASSQADYEQYF. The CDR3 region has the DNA TGTGCCAGCAGCCAGGCAGACTACGAGCAGTACTTC.

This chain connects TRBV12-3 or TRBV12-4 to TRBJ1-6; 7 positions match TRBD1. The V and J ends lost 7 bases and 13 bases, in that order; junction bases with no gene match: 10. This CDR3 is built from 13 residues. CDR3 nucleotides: TGTGCCAGCACCTTCGACAGGGCGGCCCCCCTCCACTTT. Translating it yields CASTFDRAAPLHF.

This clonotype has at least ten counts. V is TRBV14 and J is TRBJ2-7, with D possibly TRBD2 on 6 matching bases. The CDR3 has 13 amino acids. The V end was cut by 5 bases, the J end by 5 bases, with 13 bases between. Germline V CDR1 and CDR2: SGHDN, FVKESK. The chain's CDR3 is CASSVGRVDEQYF. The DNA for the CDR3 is TGTGCCAGCAGCGTCGGGAGAGTCGACGAGCAGTACTTC.

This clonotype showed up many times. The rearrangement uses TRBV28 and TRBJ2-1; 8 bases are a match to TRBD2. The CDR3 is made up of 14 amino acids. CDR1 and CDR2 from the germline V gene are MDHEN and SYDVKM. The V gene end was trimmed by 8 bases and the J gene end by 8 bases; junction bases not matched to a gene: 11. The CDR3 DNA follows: TGTGCCAGCGCGAATAACGGGGGGGTCTATGAGCAGTTCTTC. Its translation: CASANNGGVYEQFF.

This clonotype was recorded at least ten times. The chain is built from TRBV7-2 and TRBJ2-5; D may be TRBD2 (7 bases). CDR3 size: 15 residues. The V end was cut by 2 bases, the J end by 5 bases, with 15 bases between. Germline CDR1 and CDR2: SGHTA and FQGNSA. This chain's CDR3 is CASSLRGANVETQYF. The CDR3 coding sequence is TGTGCCAGCAGCTTACGGGGGGCGAATGTGGAGACCCAGTACTTC. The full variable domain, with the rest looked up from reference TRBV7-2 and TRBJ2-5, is GAGVSQSPSNKVTEKGKDVELRCDPISGHTALYWYRQSLGQGLEFLIYFQGNSAPDKSGLPSDRFSAERTGGSVSTLTIQRTQQEDSAVYLCASSLRGANVETQYFGPGTRLLVL.

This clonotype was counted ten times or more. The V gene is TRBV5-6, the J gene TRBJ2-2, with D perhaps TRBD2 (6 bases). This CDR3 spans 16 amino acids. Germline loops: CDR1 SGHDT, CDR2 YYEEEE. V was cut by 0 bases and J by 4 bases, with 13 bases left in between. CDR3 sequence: CASSLGGREVTGELFF. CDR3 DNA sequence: TGTGCCAGCAGCTTGGGGGGCAGGGAGGTCACCGGGGAGCTGTTTTTT.

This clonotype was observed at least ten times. CDR3 residues: CSVIAGAANEQFF. The CDR3 region has the DNA TGCAGCGTCATAGCGGGAGCGGCCAATGAGCAGTTCTTC. The genes are TRBV20-1 and TRBJ2-1; 9 bases fit TRBD2. Germline CDR1 reads DFQATT; CDR2 reads SNEGSKA (reference sequence). This CDR3 spans 13 amino acids.